This TCR beta chain was identified during a study of post-analysis software for immune sequencing data (dated by TCRdb to the mid-2010s). About the study as a whole: Recorded disease courses included relapsing-remitting, secondary progressive and progressive-relapsing multiple sclerosis, with some patients lacking subtype annotation. A subset of samples was prepared in parallel using single-end sample barcoding, then pooled and co-amplified after Illumina adapter ligation. The patient repertoires were set against under 12 previously published healthy control repertoires from donors whose ages ranged from about 6 to 26 years.

What the authors observed across the whole study: Multiple sclerosis patients had significantly lower normalized Chao1 diversity than controls, a result that suggests substantial peripheral T-cell clonal expansion. The multiple sclerosis patient group was slightly younger than the control group. Patients showed significantly higher frequencies than controls for about five TRBV segments, among them TRBV5-6, TRBV5-1 and TRBV20-1. Strong co-clustering of samples prepared in the same batch was shown by direct clustering with F measure, prompting a batch-effect correction.

V has 5 bases trimmed and J has 6 bases trimmed; junction bases matching no gene number 9. Spanning cysteine to phenylalanine, the CDR3 consists of 14 amino acids. Of all the DNA, just the CDR3 is kept, 42 bases in frame from base 1. To demonstrate the VDJtools post-analysis software, TCR beta repertoires were profiled from the peripheral blood of 10 to 15 young patients with multiple sclerosis. Multiple sclerosis patients were children and adolescents aged roughly 6 to 17 years. To prepare the library, PCR was applied. The sequencer listed for this sample is Illumina HiSeq 2500. To reduce PCR and sequencing biases, unique molecular identifiers were incorporated into the TCR beta cDNA libraries. Approximately 500,000 cDNA molecules were obtained for every 1 to 10 million input T cells, so each molecule roughly corresponded to one T cell. The same protocol used for the earlier healthy control dataset was applied to prepare and sequence the patient libraries. Samples belonging to the same batch were prepared together, multiplexed and sequenced on a shared HiSeq lane. In the source study's methods: Raw barcoded reads were processed with MIGEC, discarding single-read molecular identifier groups before consensus assembly and CDR3 extraction. Clonotype tables were post-analysed with VDJtools, normalizing diversity by down-sampling all datasets to the smallest sample size. To correct batch-related cross-sample contamination, repertoire overlap clustering matched CDR3 amino acid sequences but not nucleotide sequences. TCRdb reprocessed the public reads (quality trimming at Q25 with fastp, clone calling with MiXCR) and kept in-frame beta chains. Every distinct CDR3 protein forms one entry, paired with its most common genes and DNA. TCRdb assigned the V and J calls; the authors' analysis was not used. The sample table lists about 380,000 distinct CDR3 sequences, 30% to 45% of them with a count of one. 10% to 15% of the sample is taken by the ten largest.

About this clonotype: This receptor's antigen is unknown. No much larger clone is present one base from it, and per-base qualities are unavailable.

The sample comprised blood. The chain is assembled from TRBV12-3 or TRBV12-4 and TRBJ1-2; 7 bases in between match TRBD1. The clonotype comes from a girl aged 5-17 years with multiple sclerosis. The sequenced DNA: TGTGCCAGCAGTCCCACAGGGGCCCCAAATGGCTACACCTTC. Its coded protein is CASSPTGAPNGYTF.